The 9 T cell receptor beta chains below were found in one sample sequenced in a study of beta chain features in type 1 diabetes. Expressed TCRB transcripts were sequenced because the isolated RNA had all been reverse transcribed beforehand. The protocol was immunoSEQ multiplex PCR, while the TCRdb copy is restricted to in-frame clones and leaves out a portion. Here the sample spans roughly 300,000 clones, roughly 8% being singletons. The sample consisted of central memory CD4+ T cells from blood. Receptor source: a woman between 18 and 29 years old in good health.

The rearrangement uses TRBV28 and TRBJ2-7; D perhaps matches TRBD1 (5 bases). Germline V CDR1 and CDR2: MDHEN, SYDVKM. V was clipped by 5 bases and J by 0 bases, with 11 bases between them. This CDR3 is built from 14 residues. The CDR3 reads CASSQGANSYEQYF. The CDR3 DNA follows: TGTGCCAGCAGTCAGGGTGCCAACTCCTACGAGCAGTACTTC.

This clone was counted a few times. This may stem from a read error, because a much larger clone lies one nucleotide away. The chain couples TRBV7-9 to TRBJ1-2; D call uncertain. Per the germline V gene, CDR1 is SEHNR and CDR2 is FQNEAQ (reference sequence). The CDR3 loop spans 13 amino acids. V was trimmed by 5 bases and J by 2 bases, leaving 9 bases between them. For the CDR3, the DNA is TGTGCCAGCAGCCCGATAAGGAACTATGGCTACACCTTC. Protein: CASSPIRNYGYTF.

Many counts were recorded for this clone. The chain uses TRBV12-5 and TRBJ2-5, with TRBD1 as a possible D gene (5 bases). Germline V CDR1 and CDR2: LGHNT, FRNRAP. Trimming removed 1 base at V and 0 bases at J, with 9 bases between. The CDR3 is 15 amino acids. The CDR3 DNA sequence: TGTGCTAGTGGTTTGGGACAGTCGTACCAAGAGACCCAGTACTTC. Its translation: CASGLGQSYQETQYF. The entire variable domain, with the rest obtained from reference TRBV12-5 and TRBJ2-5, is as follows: DARVTQTPRHKVTEMGQEVTMRCQPILGHNTVFWYRQTMMQGLELLAYFRNRAPLDDSGMPKDRFSAEMPDATLATLKIQPSEPRDSAVYFCASGLGQSYQETQYFGPGTRLLVL.

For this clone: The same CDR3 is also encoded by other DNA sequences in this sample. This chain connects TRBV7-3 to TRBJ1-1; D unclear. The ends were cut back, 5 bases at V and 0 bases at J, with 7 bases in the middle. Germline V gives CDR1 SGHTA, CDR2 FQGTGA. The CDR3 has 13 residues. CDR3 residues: CASSLDMNTEAFF. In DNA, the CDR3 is TGTGCCAGCAGCCTCGATATGAACACTGAAGCTTTCTTT.

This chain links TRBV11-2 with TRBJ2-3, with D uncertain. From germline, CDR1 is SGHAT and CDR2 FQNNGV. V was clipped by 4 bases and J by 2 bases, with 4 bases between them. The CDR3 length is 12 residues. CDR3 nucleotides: TGTGCCAGCAGCTCCTCCACAGATACGCAGTATTTT. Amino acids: CASSSSTDTQYF. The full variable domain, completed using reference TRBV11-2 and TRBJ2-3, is EAGVAQSPRYKIIEKRQSVAFWCNPISGHATLYWYQQILGQGPKLLIQFQNNGVVDDSQLPKDRFSAERLKGVDSTLKIQPAKLEDSAVYLCASSSSTDTQYFGPGTRLTVL.

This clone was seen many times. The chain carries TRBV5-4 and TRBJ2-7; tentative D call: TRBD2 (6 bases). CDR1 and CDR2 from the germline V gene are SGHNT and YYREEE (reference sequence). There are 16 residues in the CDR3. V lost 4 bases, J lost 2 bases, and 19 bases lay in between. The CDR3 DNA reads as TGTGCCAGCAGCCTCCGGGGAGGAGGCAGTGCCTACGAGCAGTACTTC. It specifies CASSLRGGGSAYEQYF.

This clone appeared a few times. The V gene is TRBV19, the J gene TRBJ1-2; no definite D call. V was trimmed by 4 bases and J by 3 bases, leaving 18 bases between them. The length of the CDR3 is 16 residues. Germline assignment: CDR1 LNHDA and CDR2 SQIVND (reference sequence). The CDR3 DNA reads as TGTGCCAGTAGTAGGGTTCAAGGGAGTTTCGACTATGGCTACACCTTC. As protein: CASSRVQGSFDYGYTF.

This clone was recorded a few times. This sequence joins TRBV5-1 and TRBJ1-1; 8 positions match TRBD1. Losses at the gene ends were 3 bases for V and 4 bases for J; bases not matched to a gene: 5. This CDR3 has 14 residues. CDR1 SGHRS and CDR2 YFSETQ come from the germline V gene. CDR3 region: CASSSRTGGTEAFF. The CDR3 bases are TGCGCCAGCAGCTCACGTACAGGGGGCACTGAAGCTTTCTTT. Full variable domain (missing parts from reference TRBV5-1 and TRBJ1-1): KAGVTQTPRYLIKTRGQQVTLSCSPISGHRSVSWYQQTPGQGLQFLFEYFSETQRNKGNFPGRFSGRQFSNSRSEMNVSTLELGDSALYLCASSSRTGGTEAFFGQGTRLTVV.

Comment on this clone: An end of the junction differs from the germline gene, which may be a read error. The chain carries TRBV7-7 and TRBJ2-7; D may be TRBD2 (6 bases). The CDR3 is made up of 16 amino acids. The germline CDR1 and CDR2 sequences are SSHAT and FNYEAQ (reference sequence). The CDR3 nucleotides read TGTGCTAGCAGCTTAGCGTTGACGGGAGCCCGATACGAGCAGTACTTC. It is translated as CASSLALTGARYEQYF.